These T cell receptor beta chains were read from a single sample in a study of blood T cells in healthy people across ages. TCRdb reprocessed the 5' RACE reads via MiXCR and lists one record per CDR3 protein. The sample includes some 700,000 distinct CDR3 sequences, roughly 41% seen only once; the top ten take around a fifth. Material for sequencing was blood. Source of these receptors: a woman aged 55-75 years in good health. Each CDR3 is given with its conserved first and last residue. A D gene is named only where the DNA matches it firmly. Some rows mark clone size as missing; the rest say once, few, many or name a class of expanded clone.

J	V	size	D	DNA	CDR3
TRBJ2-3	TRBV5-1	NA	NA	TGCGCCAGCAGCCCCGGTGACCAGACAGATACGCAGTATTTT	CASSPGDQTDTQYF
TRBJ1-6	TRBV5-1	NA	NA	TGCGCCAGCAGCCCTGGGACGGAGCAGTCACCCCTCCACTTT	CASSPGTEQSPLHF
TRBJ2-7	TRBV25-1	NA	NA	TGTGCCAGCAGTCCCGTCGGAGGGGGGGTGACCTACGAGCAGTACTTC	CASSPVGGGVTYEQYF
TRBJ2-4	TRBV20-1	few	TRBD1	TGCAGTGCTAGACAGGGGGCCATTCAGTACTTC	CSARQGAIQYF
TRBJ2-3	TRBV7-3	few	TRBD1	TGTGCCAGCAGCACGGGACAGGGGAGCACAGATACGCAGTATTTT	CASSTGQGSTDTQYF
TRBJ2-6	TRBV2	NA	NA	TGTGCCAGCAGTTTTAAGGAGGGGGCCAACGTCCTGACTTTC	CASSFKEGANVLTF
TRBJ2-3	TRBV2	NA	TRBD1	TGTGCCAACAAACAGGGGGTAGATACGCAGTATTTT	CANKQGVDTQYF
TRBJ2-1	TRBV9	many	TRBD2	TGTGCCAGCACACAACTAGCGGGAGTACATAATGAGCAGTTCTTC	CASTQLAGVHNEQFF
TRBJ1-1	TRBV15	NA	TRBD1	TGTGCCACCAGCAGATGGACAGGGGCCATGAACACTGAAGCTTTCTTT	CATSRWTGAMNTEAFF
TRBJ2-7	TRBV9	few	TRBD1	TGTGCCAGCAGCGTAGGGACCGGGACAGTGGGCTCTCAGCAGTACTTC	CASSVGTGTVGSQQYF
TRBJ2-1	TRBV5-1	NA	TRBD1	TGCGCCAACAGCTTGGGACAGGGCTACAATGAGCAGTTCTTC	CANSLGQGYNEQFF
TRBJ2-7	TRBV6-1	NA	TRBD1	TGTGCCAGCAGTGCGACAGGGCTTGAGCAGTACTTC	CASSATGLEQYF
TRBJ1-1	TRBV7-9	few	TRBD1	TGTGCCAGCAGCCTCGGGACAGGGGGTCTGAACACTGAAGCTTTCTTT	CASSLGTGGLNTEAFF
TRBJ2-5	TRBV20-1	once	NA	TGCAGTGCTAGGAGGAGGGAAGAGACCCAGTACTTC	CSARRREETQYF
TRBJ2-7	TRBV6-1	many	NA	TGTGCCAGCAGTGAGGCGGGACTGAGAGCATACGAGCAGTACTTC	CASSEAGLRAYEQYF
TRBJ1-3	TRBV12-3/TRBV12-4	once	NA	TGTGCCAGCAGACCACAGGGTAACTCTGGAAACACCATATATTTT	CASRPQGNSGNTIYF
TRBJ2-3	TRBV2	few	NA	TGTGCCAGCAGTTCCCTGGATACGCAGTATTTT	CASSSLDTQYF
TRBJ2-3	TRBV6-5	NA	TRBD2	TGTGCCAGCAGTTACACCCTCCGAGCGGGAGAAGATACGCAGTATTTT	CASSYTLRAGEDTQYF
TRBJ2-7	TRBV12-3/TRBV12-4	many	NA	TGTGCCAGCAGTTGGTCCTACGAGCAGTACTTC	CASSWSYEQYF
TRBJ2-7	TRBV5-1	NA	TRBD2	TGCGCCAGCAGCTTGGGGGCTAGCGGGGGGCCAGGTAATGAGCAGTACTTC	CASSLGASGGPGNEQYF
TRBJ2-7	TRBV7-9	NA	TRBD2	TGTGCCAGCAGCCACCAGACTAGCCCAGACTACGAGCAGTACTTC	CASSHQTSPDYEQYF
TRBJ2-3	TRBV7-9	few	NA	TGTGCCAGCAGCTCCAGTGGGTTGGCAGATACGCAGTATTTT	CASSSSGLADTQYF